A single sample gave rise to the 15 T cell receptor beta chains below, sequenced in a study of CD8+ T cells in alopecia areata. cDNA prepared by RNA extraction and subsequent reverse transcription served as the template for sequencing. Generated by immunoSEQ multiplex PCR, the TCRdb table keeps only in-frame clones and is missing some. This sample has some 210,000 clones; 50% to 60% occur once, and the top ten carry under 0.5%. Sequencing was performed on CD4+ T cells sorted from blood, taken at week 0. Receptors originate from a human donor with alopecia areata.

The V and J genes are TRBV25-1 and TRBJ2-3, with 7 bases identical to TRBD2. Germline assignment: CDR1 MGHDK and CDR2 SYGVNS. The CDR3 runs 16 residues. The junction had 11 bases not matched to a gene; V was cut back by 3 bases and J by 5 bases. The CDR3 coding sequence is TGTGCCAGCAGTGATGTTTGGTCTAGCGGCTTAGATACGCAGTATTTT. Its protein product is CASSDVWSSGLDTQYF.

The chain is built from TRBV29-1 and TRBJ1-6; D is perhaps TRBD1 (5 bases). This CDR3 contains 13 residues. V was shortened by 5 bases and J by 12 bases, with 17 bases between the two germline ends. CDR1 and CDR2 from the germline V gene are SQVTM and ANQGSEA. The CDR3 coding sequence is TGCAGCGTTCTGTCTGGGGGAGAGGGACCCCTCCACTTT. Protein product: CSVLSGGEGPLHF.

The rearrangement links TRBV6-5 to TRBJ1-1; D is undetermined. The CDR3 runs 14 residues. Germline CDR1 MNHEY, CDR2 SVGAGI. Trimming pared 4 bases from V and 1 base from J, leaving 10 bases between. CDR3 in amino acids: CASSWNGRNTEAFF. As DNA, the CDR3 is TGTGCCAGCAGTTGGAACGGGAGGAACACTGAAGCTTTCTTT.

This clone was seen a handful of times. This chain links TRBV2 with TRBJ1-6; 10 bases are shared with TRBD1. Germline-derived CDR1 and CDR2 are SNHLY and FYNNEI. The V and J ends lost 5 bases and 10 bases, in that order; junction bases with no gene match: 5. This CDR3 spans 14 amino acids. The CDR3 DNA reads TGTGCCAGCAGTTTGGACAGGGGGTACTCACCCCTCCACTTT. Translation: CASSLDRGYSPLHF.

This clone was seen more than once but under ten times. The rearrangement uses TRBV28 and TRBJ1-1; D not certain. The CDR3 has 13 amino acids. Trimming shortened V by 1 base and J by 4 bases, and 7 bases separated the two germline ends. CDR1 MDHEN and CDR2 SYDVKM come from the germline V gene. Here the CDR3 reads CASSLLGFTEAFF. CDR3 nucleotide sequence: TGTGCCAGCAGTTTATTGGGCTTCACTGAAGCTTTCTTT.

This clone was picked up a small number of times. This chain uses TRBV7-2 with TRBJ1-3, with a tentative D call TRBD1 (6 bases). V lost 5 bases and J lost 7, with 12 bases in between. The CDR3 has 13 residues. Germline V gives CDR1 SGHTA, CDR2 FQGNSA. CDR3 sequence reads: CASSLTGLNTIYF. The CDR3 bases are TGTGCCAGCAGCCTCACAGGGCTGAACACCATATATTTT.

J is TRBJ2-5 and V is TRBV6-5, with D uncertain. CDR1 and CDR2 from the germline V gene are MNHEY and SVGAGI. The CDR3 is made up of 11 amino acids. V was shortened by 8 bases and J by 5 bases, with 9 bases between the two germline ends. This chain's CDR3 is CASQTLETQYF. The CDR3 DNA follows: TGTGCCAGCCAGACATTGGAGACCCAGTACTTC.

The CDR3 sequence: CASSDSLSNQPQHF. The CDR3 nucleotides are TGTGCCAGCAGTGACAGCCTTAGCAATCAGCCCCAGCATTTT. The V gene is TRBV25-1, the J gene TRBJ1-5; no clear D. V was trimmed by 3 bases and J by 0 bases, leaving 6 bases between them. This CDR3 is 14 amino acids long. CDR1 is MGHDK, CDR2 SYGVNS, per germline.

In this sample, this clone turned up a few times. The gene calls are TRBV19 and TRBJ2-3; TRBD1 might be the D (8 bases). Trimming shortened V by 5 bases and J by 8 bases, and 23 bases separated the two germline ends. CDR1 is LNHDA and CDR2 is SQIVND in the germline V gene (reference sequence). CDR3 size: 16 residues. CDR3 residues: CASSRSGTPQGATQYF. The CDR3 nucleotides read TGTGCCAGTAGTCGAAGCGGGACTCCCCAGGGGGCTACGCAGTATTTT.

The genes are TRBV30 and TRBJ2-1; TRBD1 is a possible D gene (6 bases). V was pared by 2 bases and J by 4 bases, with 9 bases between. The CDR3 has 13 amino acids. Germline-derived CDR1 and CDR2 are GTSNPN and SVGIG (reference sequence). The CDR3 is CAWSRTGYNEQFF. CDR3 nucleotides: TGTGCCTGGAGTCGTACAGGGTACAATGAGCAGTTCTTC.

The rearrangement links TRBV30 to TRBJ2-1; D may be TRBD2 (6 bases). The CDR3 covers 15 residues. CDR1 and CDR2 from the germline V gene are GTSNPN and SVGIG (reference sequence). Trimming cost V 0 bases and J 7 bases, with 16 bases left between them. Here the CDR3 DNA reads TGTGCCTGGAGTGTATTTCTTCGGGAGAGAAATGAGCAGTTCTTC. It codes for CAWSVFLRERNEQFF.

This clone has a single count. The CDR3: CAWSVRVGQPQHF. The CDR3 region has the DNA TGTGCCTGGAGTGTACGTGTTGGTCAGCCCCAGCATTTT. This chain uses TRBV30 with TRBJ1-5; D unclear. The germline V and J ends were trimmed by 0 bases and 6 bases, with 9 bases remaining between them. The germline gives CDR1 GTSNPN, CDR2 SVGIG (reference sequence). There are 13 residues in the CDR3.

This clone showed up just a few times. This sequence joins TRBV4-1 and TRBJ2-7; TRBD2 agrees at 9 bases. Germline V gene lookup returns CDR1 MGHRA and CDR2 YSYEKL. J gave up 5 bases and V 1 base, and 6 bases lay outside the gene matches. The CDR3 runs to 15 residues. The CDR3 nucleotides are TGCGCCAGCAGCCAAGTTGCGGGAGGGCCGGACGAGCAGTACTTC. Translation gives CASSQVAGGPDEQYF.

The chain is built from TRBV2 and TRBJ2-1; possibly TRBD1 for D (5 bases). Germline V gene lookup returns CDR1 SNHLY and CDR2 FYNNEI. V dropped 3 bases and J dropped 4 bases, with 7 bases sitting between them. This CDR3 is built from 13 residues. CDR3 sequence: CASSDRQYNEQFF. The CDR3 nucleotides read TGTGCCAGCAGTGACCGACAGTACAATGAGCAGTTCTTC.

The rearrangement links TRBV4-1 to TRBJ1-6; 8 nucleotides agree with TRBD1. Per the germline V gene, CDR1 is MGHRA and CDR2 is YSYEKL. Germline trimming cut 3 bases from V and 2 bases from J; bases unmatched to any gene: 6. The CDR3 is made up of 17 amino acids. The DNA for the CDR3 is TGCGCCAGCAGCCAGGGAAGACAGGGGCCCTATAATTCACCCCTCCACTTT. Residues: CASSQGRQGPYNSPLHF.